The clone carrying this T cell receptor beta chain was counted a few times. The antigen is not known. This CDR3 is built from 14 residues. Germline V gene lookup returns CDR1 MNHEY and CDR2 SVGEGT. V lost 7 bases and J 3 bases, leaving 16 bases between the germline ends. This record belongs to a study of T cells in Graves' hyperthyroidism and ophthalmopathy. Regarding the study as a whole: A model built on 13 V-J features separated ophthalmopathy from stable hyperthyroidism. Most thyroid clonotypes that were expanded above 0.001 also turned up in blood.

What was amplified from RNA transcripts were TCR beta CDR3 regions. Carried out on the TCR CDR3, a first-round RT-PCR used the HTBI primer set. TCRdb itself ran the multiplex PCR reads through MiXCR, one entry per CDR3 protein. The sample shows about half a million distinct CDR3 sequences, approximately 20% of them seen only once. With duration under 3 months, ophthalmopathy was active: Clinical Activity Score at least 3, NOSPECS at least 4. Exclusion criteria comprised uncontrolled infection, other autoimmune disease, pregnancy or lactation. The TCR originated in a man aged 35 to 55 with Graves' ophthalmopathy. The sequencing sample was made of blood. V gene TRBV6-2 or TRBV6-3 combines with J gene TRBJ2-7, with D perhaps matching TRBD2 (6 bases). In nucleotides, the CDR3 is TGTGCCAGCACCCAAGGCGGGGACCGCTACGAGCAGTACTTC. Its protein product is CASTQGGDRYEQYF.